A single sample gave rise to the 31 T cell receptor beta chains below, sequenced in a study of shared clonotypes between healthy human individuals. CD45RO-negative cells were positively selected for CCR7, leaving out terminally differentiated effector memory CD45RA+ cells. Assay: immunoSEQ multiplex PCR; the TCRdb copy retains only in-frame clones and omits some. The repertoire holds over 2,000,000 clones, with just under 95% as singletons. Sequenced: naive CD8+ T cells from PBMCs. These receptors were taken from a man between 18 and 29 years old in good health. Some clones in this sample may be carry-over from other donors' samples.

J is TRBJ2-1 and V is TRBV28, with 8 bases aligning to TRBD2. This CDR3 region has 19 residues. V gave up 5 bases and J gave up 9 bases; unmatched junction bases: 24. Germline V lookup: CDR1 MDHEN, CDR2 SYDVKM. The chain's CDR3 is CASSPLALAGIPTRGEQFF. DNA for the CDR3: TGTGCCAGCAGTCCCCTTGCCTTAGCGGGAATACCAACAAGGGGTGAGCAGTTCTTC.

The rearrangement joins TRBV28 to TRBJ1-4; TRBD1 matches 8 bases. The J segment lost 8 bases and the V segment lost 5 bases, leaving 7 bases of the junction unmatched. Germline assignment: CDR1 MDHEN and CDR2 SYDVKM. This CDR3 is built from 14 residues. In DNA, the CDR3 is TGTGCCAGCAGTCGGACAGGGAGTGGCGAAAAACTGTTTTTT. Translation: CASSRTGSGEKLFF.

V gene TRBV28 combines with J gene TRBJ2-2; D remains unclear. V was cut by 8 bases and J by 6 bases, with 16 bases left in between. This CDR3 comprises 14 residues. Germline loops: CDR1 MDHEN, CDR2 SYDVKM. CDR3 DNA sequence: TGTGCCAGCTCATCCCCGGTCGCCCCCGGGGAGCTGTTTTTT. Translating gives CASSSPVAPGELFF.

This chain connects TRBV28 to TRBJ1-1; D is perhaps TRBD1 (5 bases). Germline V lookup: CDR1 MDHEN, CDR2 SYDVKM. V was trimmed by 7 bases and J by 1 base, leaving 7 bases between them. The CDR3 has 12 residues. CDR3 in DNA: TGTGCCAGCAAGAGGGGGAACACTGAAGCTTTCTTT. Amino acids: CASKRGNTEAFF.

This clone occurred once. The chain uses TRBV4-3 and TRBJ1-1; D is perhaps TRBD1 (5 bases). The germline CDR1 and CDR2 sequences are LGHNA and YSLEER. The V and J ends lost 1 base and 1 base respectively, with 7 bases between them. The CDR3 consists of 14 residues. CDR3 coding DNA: TGCGCCAGCAGCCAAGCCGGGGGGAACACTGAAGCTTTCTTT. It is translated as CASSQAGGNTEAFF.

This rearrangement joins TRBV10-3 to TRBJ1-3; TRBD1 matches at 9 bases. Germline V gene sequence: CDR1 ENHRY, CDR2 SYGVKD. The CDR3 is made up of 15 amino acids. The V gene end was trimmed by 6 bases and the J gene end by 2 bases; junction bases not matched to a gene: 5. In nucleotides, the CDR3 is TGTGCCATCAGCCGGACAGGGGATACTGGAAACACCATATATTTT. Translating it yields CAISRTGDTGNTIYF.

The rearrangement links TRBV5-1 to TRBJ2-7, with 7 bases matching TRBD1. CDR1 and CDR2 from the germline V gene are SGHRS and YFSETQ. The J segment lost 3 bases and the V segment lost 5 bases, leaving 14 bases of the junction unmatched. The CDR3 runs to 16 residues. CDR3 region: CASSMTGQLTSYEQYF. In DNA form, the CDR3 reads TGCGCCAGCAGTATGACGGGACAGCTCACCAGCTACGAGCAGTACTTC.

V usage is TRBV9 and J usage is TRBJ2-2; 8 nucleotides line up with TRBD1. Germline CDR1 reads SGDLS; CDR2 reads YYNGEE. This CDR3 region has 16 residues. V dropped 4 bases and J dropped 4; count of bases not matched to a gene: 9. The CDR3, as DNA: TGTGCCAGCAGCAAACAGGACAGGGCGGGCACCGGGGAGCTGTTTTTT. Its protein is CASSKQDRAGTGELFF.

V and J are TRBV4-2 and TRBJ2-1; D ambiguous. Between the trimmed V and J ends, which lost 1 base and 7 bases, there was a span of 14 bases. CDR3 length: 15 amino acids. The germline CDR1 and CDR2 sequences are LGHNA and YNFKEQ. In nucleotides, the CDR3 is TGTGCCAGCAGCCAAGTCCGACATTCCTTGAATGAGCAGTTCTTC. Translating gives CASSQVRHSLNEQFF.

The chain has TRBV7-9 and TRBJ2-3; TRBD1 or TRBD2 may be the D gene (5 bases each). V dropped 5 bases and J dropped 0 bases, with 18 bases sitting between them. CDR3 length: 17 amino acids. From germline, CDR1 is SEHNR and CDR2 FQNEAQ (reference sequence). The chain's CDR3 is CASSPTRSRDSTDTQYF. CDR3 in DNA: TGTGCCAGCAGCCCCACCCGTTCCCGGGACAGCACAGATACGCAGTATTTT.

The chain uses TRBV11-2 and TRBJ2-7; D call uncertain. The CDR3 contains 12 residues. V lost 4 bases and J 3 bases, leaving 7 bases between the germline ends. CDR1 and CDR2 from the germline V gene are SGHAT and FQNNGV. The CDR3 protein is CASSSVFYEQYF. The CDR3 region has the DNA TGTGCCAGCAGCTCCGTTTTCTACGAGCAGTACTTC.

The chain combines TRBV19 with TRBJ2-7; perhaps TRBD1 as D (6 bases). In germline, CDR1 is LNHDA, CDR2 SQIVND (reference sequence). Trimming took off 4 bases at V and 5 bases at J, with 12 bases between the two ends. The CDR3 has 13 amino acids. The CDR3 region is CASSNTGFDEQYF. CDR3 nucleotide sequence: TGTGCCAGTAGTAATACAGGGTTCGACGAGCAGTACTTC. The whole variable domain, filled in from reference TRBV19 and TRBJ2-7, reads DGGITQSPKYLFRKEGQNVTLSCEQNLNHDAMYWYRQDPGQGLRLIYYSQIVNDFQKGDIAEGYSVSREKKESFPLTVTSAQKNPTAFYLCASSNTGFDEQYFGPGTRLTVT.

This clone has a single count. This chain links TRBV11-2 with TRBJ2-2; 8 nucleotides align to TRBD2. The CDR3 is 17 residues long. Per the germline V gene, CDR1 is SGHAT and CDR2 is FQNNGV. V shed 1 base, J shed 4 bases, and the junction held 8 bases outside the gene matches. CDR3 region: CASSLALAGGPTGELFF. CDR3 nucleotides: TGTGCCAGCAGCTTAGCATTGGCGGGAGGACCCACCGGGGAGCTGTTTTTT.

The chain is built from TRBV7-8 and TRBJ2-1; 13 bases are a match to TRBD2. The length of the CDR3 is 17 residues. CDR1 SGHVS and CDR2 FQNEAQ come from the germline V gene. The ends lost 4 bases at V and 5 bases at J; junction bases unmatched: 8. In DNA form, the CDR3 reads TGTGCCAGCAGCTCACTAGCGGGAGGGATAAAGGACAATGAGCAGTTCTTC. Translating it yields CASSSLAGGIKDNEQFF.

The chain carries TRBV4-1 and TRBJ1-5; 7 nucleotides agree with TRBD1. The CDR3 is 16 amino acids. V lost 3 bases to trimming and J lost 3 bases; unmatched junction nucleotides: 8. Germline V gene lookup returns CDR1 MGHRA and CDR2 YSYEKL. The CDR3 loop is CASSHRPGQLNQPQHF. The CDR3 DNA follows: TGCGCCAGCAGCCACCGACCGGGACAGCTCAATCAGCCCCAGCATTTT.

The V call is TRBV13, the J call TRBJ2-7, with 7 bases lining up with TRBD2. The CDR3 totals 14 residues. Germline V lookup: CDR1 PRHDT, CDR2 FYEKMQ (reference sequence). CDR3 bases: TGTGCTAGCGGGCCCCGGGATATCTCCTACGAGCAGTACTTC. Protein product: CASGPRDISYEQYF. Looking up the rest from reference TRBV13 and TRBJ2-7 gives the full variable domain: AAGVIQSPRHLIKEKRETATLKCYPIPRHDTVYWYQQGPGQDPQFLISFYEKMQSDKGSIPDRFSAQQFSDYHSELNMSSLELGDSALYFCASGPRDISYEQYFGPGTRLTVT.

The CDR3 sequence: CASSSHDSGVDYEQYF. DNA for the CDR3: TGTGCCAGCAGTTCCCACGATTCGGGGGTTGACTACGAGCAGTACTTC. This chain uses TRBV27 with TRBJ2-7, with D tentatively TRBD2 (6 bases). CDR1 is MNHEY and CDR2 is SMNVEV in the germline V gene (reference sequence). With 4 bases removed from V and 3 bases from J, the gap between germline ends came to 19 bases. The CDR3 consists of 16 residues.

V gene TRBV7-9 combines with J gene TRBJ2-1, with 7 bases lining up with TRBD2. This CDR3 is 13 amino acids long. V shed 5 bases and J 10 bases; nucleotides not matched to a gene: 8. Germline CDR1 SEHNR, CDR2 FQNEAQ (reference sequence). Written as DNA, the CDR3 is TGTGCCAGCAGCCCAGGGAGGGCGGGAGAGCAGTTCTTC. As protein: CASSPGRAGEQFF.

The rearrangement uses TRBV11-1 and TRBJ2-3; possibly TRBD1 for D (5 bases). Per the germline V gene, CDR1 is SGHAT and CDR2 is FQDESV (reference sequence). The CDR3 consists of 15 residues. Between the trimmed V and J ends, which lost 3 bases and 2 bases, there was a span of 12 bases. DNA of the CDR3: TGTGCCAGCAGCTTCCCTAGGGGCTCCACAGATACGCAGTATTTT. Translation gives CASSFPRGSTDTQYF.

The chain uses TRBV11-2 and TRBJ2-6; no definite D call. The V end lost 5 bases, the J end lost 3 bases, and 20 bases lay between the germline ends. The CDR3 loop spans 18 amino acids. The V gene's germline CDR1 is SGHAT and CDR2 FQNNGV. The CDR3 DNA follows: TGTGCCAGCAGCCCCCGGCCCAGCACACGGCTTGGGGCCAACGTCCTGACTTTC. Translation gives CASSPRPSTRLGANVLTF.

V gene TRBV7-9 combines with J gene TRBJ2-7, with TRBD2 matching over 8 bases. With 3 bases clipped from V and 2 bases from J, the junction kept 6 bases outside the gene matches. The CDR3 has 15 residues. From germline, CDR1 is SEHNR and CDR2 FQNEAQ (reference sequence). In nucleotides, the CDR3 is TGTGCCAGCAGCTTTGAGACTAGCGCTACCTACGAGCAGTACTTC. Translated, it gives CASSFETSATYEQYF.

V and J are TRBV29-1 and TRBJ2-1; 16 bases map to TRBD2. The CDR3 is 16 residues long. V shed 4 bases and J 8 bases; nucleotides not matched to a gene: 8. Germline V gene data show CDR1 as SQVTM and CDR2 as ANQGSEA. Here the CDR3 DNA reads TGCAGCGTTGTCGGGACTAGCGGGAGGGCCGGGCATGAGCAGTTCTTC. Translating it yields CSVVGTSGRAGHEQFF.

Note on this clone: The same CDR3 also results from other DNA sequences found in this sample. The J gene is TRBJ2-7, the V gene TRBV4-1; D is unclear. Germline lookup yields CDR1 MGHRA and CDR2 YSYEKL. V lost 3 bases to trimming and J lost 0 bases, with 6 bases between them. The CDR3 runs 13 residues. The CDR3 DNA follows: TGCGCCAGCAGCCAGGACGGCTCCTACGAGCAGTACTTC. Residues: CASSQDGSYEQYF.

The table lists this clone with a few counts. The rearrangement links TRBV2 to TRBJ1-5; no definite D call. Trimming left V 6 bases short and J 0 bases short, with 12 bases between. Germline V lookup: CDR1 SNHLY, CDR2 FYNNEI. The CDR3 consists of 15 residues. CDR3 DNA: TGTGCCAGCAGGGGCTACGAGAGTAGCAATCAGCCCCAGCATTTT. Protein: CASRGYESSNQPQHF.

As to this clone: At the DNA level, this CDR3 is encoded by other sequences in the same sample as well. The CDR3 spells CASSSRQETYEQYF. CDR3 bases: TGTGCCAGCAGCTCCAGACAGGAAACCTACGAGCAGTACTTC. The chain carries TRBV7-9 and TRBJ2-7; D perhaps matches TRBD1 (6 bases). This CDR3 has 14 residues. V lost 4 bases and J lost 2, with 12 bases in between. CDR1 and CDR2 (germline): SEHNR, FQNEAQ (reference sequence).

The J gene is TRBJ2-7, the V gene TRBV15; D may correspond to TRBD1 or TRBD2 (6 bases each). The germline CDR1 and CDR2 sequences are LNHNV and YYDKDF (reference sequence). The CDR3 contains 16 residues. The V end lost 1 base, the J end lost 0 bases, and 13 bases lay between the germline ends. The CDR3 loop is CATSRVAGGPSYEQYF. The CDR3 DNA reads TGTGCCACCAGCAGAGTAGCTGGGGGGCCCTCCTACGAGCAGTACTTC.

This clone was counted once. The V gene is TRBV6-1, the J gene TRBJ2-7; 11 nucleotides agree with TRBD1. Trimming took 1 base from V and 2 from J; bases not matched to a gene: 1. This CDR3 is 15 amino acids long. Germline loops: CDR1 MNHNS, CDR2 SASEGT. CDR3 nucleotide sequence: TGTGCCAGCAGTGAAGGGACAGGGGGCCCCTACGAGCAGTACTTC. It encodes CASSEGTGGPYEQYF.

CDR3 in DNA: TGCGCCAGCAGCCAGCACTCGCGACTAGCGGGAAGAGTAAAAGGGTCCTACAATGAGCAGTTCTTC. Protein sequence: CASSQHSRLAGRVKGSYNEQFF. V is TRBV4-1 and J is TRBJ2-1; 11 nucleotides agree with TRBD2. Germline values: CDR1 MGHRA, CDR2 YSYEKL. V was clipped by 3 bases and J by 1 base; unmatched bases: 20. This CDR3 has 22 residues.

The CDR3 reads CASSLQGRQGGYYGYTF. The CDR3 bases are TGTGCCAGCAGCTTACAAGGTCGACAGGGGGGATACTATGGCTACACCTTC. The chain combines TRBV7-8 with TRBJ1-2; 9 bases map to TRBD1. The junction had 10 bases not matched to a gene; V was cut back by 2 bases and J by 3 bases. Germline assignment: CDR1 SGHVS and CDR2 FQNEAQ. The CDR3 is 17 amino acids.

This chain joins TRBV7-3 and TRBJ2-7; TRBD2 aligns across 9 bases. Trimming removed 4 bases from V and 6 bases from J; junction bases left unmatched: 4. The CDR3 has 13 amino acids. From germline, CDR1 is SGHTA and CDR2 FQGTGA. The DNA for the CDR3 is TGTGCCAGCAGCTGGACTAGCGCCTCCGAGCAGTACTTC. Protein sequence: CASSWTSASEQYF.

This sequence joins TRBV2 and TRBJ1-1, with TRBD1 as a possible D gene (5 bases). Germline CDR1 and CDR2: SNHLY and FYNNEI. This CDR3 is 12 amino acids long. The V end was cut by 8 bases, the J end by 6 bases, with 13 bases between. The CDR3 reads CASRGGFPEAFF. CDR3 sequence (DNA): TGTGCCAGCCGGGGGGGTTTCCCTGAAGCTTTCTTT. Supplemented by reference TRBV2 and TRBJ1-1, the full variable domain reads EPEVTQTPSHQVTQMGQEVILRCVPISNHLYFYWYRQILGQKVEFLVSFYNNEISEKSEIFDDQFSVERPDGSNFTLKIRSTKLEDSAMYFCASRGGFPEAFFGQGTRLTVV.